This T cell receptor beta chain was captured in a study of T-cell reconstitution after alpha-beta-depleted transplantation in children. Study-wide results and limits: A year post-transplant, T-cell counts and diversity derived mostly from newly produced T cells. From surviving recipient T cells and thymic progenitors came the high day-60 TCRbeta diversity observed in some patients. Several hundred rapidly expanded clones from non-depleted graft cells reportedly supplied alpha-beta T cells about two months post-transplant.

Of note for this clonotype: Its specificity is unknown.

Between the trimmed V and J ends, which lost 0 bases and 8 bases, there was a span of 10 bases. The CDR3 runs 14 residues. Looked up from germline, CDR1 is KGHSH and CDR2 is LQKENI. Preparation of the TCRbeta library involved a method that used unique molecular identifiers. TCRdb fed the PCR reads into MiXCR, producing one record per CDR3 protein. The table shows hundreds of thousands of distinct CDR3 sequences, with around 7.1% occurring only once. This TCR derives from a female patient aged 2-9 years who had a stem cell transplant for Fanconi anemia, so the T cells may come from the graft donor. The chain couples TRBV18 to TRBJ1-4; a possible D gene is TRBD1 (6 bases). The sequencing used peripheral blood, collected 360 days after TCRalphabeta/CD19-depleted stem cell transplant. The CDR3 nucleotides read TGTGCCAGCTCACCACCTGGAGGGGGAGAAAAACTGTTTTTT. Protein product: CASSPPGGGEKLFF.